Below are 14 T cell receptor beta chains sequenced from a single sample in a study of blood T cells in healthy people across ages. For the second PCR, which ran for 7 to 11 cycles, a sample-barcoded 5' primer and a J-beta primer mix were used. TCRdb called the 5' RACE reads again in MiXCR, with one record for every CDR3 protein. This sample has about 1,500,000 distinct CDR3 sequences, with approximately 42% found just once. The sample taken for sequencing was blood. The receptors come from a woman under 30 in good health.

The sample holds one count of this clonotype. The genes are TRBV20-1 and TRBJ2-3, with TRBD2 as a possible D gene (5 bases). CDR1 DFQATT and CDR2 SNEGSKA come from the germline V gene (reference sequence). The CDR3 totals 15 residues. Trimming removed 5 bases at V and 0 bases at J, with 15 bases between. The CDR3 is CSAGPGRESTDTQYF. Written as DNA, the CDR3 is TGCAGTGCTGGACCAGGACGGGAAAGCACAGATACGCAGTATTTT.

This chain joins TRBV20-1 and TRBJ1-1; the D is unclear. CDR1 and CDR2 (germline): DFQATT, SNEGSKA (reference sequence). V was cut by 1 base and J by 8 bases, with 5 bases left in between. The CDR3 sequence is 10 residues long. CDR3 in amino acids: CSARASEAFF. The CDR3 DNA sequence: TGCAGTGCTAGAGCGTCCGAAGCTTTCTTT.

In the case of this clonotype: Sequence at one end of the junction differs from germline and may be a read error. This rearrangement joins TRBV6-6 to TRBJ2-7; TRBD1 might be the D (5 bases). The CDR3 runs 13 residues. Looked up from germline, CDR1 is MNHNY and CDR2 is SVGAGI (reference sequence). CDR3 DNA: TGTGCCAGCAGTAACTCCCAGGGTACCGAGCAGTACTTC. This translates into CASSNSQGTEQYF.

The genes are TRBV15 and TRBJ2-7, with 11 bases identical to TRBD1. The J call may be faulty, since TRBJ2-5 better matches the DNA end. The germline V gene encodes CDR1 LNHNV and CDR2 YYDKDF (reference sequence). The CDR3 runs 16 residues. The CDR3 nucleotides are TGTGCCACCAGCAGAGATTGGACAGGGGGCGCAGAGACCCAGTACTTC. Its protein product is CATSRDWTGGAETQYF.

The J gene is TRBJ2-7, the V gene TRBV14, with 9 bases identical to TRBD2. In germline, CDR1 is SGHDN, CDR2 FVKESK. The CDR3 consists of 15 residues. Trimming removed 4 bases from V and 2 bases from J; junction bases left unmatched: 6. CDR3 coding DNA: TGTGCCAGCAGCCCGAGGACTAGCGCACCCTACGAGCAGTACTTC. Translating it yields CASSPRTSAPYEQYF. Full variable domain (outside the CDR3, taken from reference TRBV14 and TRBJ2-7): EAGVTQFPSHSVIEKGQTVTLRCDPISGHDNLYWYRRVMGKEIKFLLHFVKESKQDESGMPNNRFLAERTGGTYSTLKVQPAELEDSGVYFCASSPRTSAPYEQYFGPGTRLTVT.

The CDR3 DNA reads as TGTGCCAGCAGCCCACAGGGGGGAGATGGCACAGATACGCAGTATTTT. Residues: CASSPQGGDGTDTQYF. The chain carries TRBV4-2 and TRBJ2-3, with 8 bases fitting TRBD1. J lost 1 base, V lost 4 bases, and 7 bases had no gene match. The CDR3 covers 16 residues. Germline lookup yields CDR1 LGHNA and CDR2 YNFKEQ.

In this sample, this clonotype turned up a few times. This chain links TRBV6-6 with TRBJ1-2; 11 positions agree with TRBD1. The CDR3 contains 16 residues. Germline V gene data show CDR1 as MNHNY and CDR2 as SVGAGI (reference sequence). V trimming: 3 bases; J trimming: 7 bases; junction bases outside the gene matches: 10. CDR3 sequence (DNA): TGTGCCAGCAGTTATGACCCCGGGACAGGGGGAGGTGGCTACACCTTC. Its translation is CASSYDPGTGGGGYTF.

The table lists this clonotype with many counts. The J gene is TRBJ2-4, the V gene TRBV11-1; D gene unclear. The J call may be in error: the DNA end matches TRBJ2-7 better. CDR1 and CDR2 from the germline V gene are SGHAT and FQDESV (reference sequence). This CDR3 is built from 12 residues. CDR3 in DNA: TGTGCCAGCAGTTTACCTTATAACGAGCAGTACTTC. Translated, it gives CASSLPYNEQYF.

The V gene is TRBV12-3 or TRBV12-4, the J gene TRBJ1-6; 8 bases match TRBD1. Trimming removed 6 bases from V and 11 bases from J; junction bases left unmatched: 6. CDR3 length: 13 residues. The CDR3 region is CASRGQGSTPLHF. CDR3 sequence (DNA): TGTGCCAGCAGAGGACAGGGCTCCACACCCCTCCACTTT.

The chain uses TRBV7-8 and TRBJ2-1; 13 nucleotides line up with TRBD2. V dropped 1 base and J dropped 9; count of bases not matched to a gene: 3. CDR3 length equals 15 residues. Germline lookup yields CDR1 SGHVS and CDR2 FQNEAQ. The CDR3 DNA is TGTGCCAGCAGCTTAGGGACTAGCGGGAGTGGTGAGCAGTTCTTC. It encodes CASSLGTSGSGEQFF.

V and J are TRBV7-8 and TRBJ2-1; unclear D gene. The V gene lost 4 bases and the J gene lost 7 bases, with 8 bases spanning the gap. The CDR3 has 12 residues. Germline CDR1 reads SGHVS; CDR2 reads FQNEAQ. CDR3 bases: TGTGCCAGCAGCTCGGCCCTTAATGAGCAGTTCTTC. This sequence encodes CASSSALNEQFF.

The chain uses TRBV6-1 and TRBJ2-1; TRBD1 might be the D (5 bases). V lost 4 bases to trimming and J lost 10 bases, with 20 bases between them. The CDR3 has 15 residues. Germline CDR1 and CDR2: MNHNS and SASEGT. CDR3 in DNA: TGTGCCAGCAGTGGGGATGGGGCATCCGCCAGGGAGCAGTTCTTC. Translating it yields CASSGDGASAREQFF.

The V call is TRBV2, the J call TRBJ1-6; 9 bases match TRBD1. This CDR3 has 15 amino acids. V lost 5 bases to trimming and J lost 8 bases; unmatched junction nucleotides: 7. Germline loops: CDR1 SNHLY, CDR2 FYNNEI. CDR3 sequence: CASSSQTGGYSPLHF. CDR3 coding DNA: TGTGCCAGCAGTTCCCAGACAGGGGGGTATTCACCCCTCCACTTT.

This chain uses TRBV1 with TRBJ2-5; the D call in the table, TRBD1, was not verified against the DNA. TRBV1 is reported as a pseudogene. The CDR3 covers 12 residues. In DNA, the CDR3 is TGCACCAGCAGCCTCGGGCGGGAGACCCAGTACTTC. Amino acid sequence: CTSSLGRETQYF.